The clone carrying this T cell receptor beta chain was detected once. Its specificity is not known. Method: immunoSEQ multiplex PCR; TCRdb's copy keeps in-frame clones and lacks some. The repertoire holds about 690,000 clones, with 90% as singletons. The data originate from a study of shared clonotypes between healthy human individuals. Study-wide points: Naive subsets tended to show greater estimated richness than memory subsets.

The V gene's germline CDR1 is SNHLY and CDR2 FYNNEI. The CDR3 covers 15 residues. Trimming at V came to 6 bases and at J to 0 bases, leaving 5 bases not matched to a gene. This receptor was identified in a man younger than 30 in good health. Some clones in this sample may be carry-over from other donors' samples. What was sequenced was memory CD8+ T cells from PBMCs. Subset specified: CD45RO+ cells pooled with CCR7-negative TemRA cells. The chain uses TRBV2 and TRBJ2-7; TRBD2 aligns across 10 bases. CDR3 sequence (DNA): TGTGCCAGCAGCGGGGCTAGCGGGAGCTCCTACGAGCAGTACTTC. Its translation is CASSGASGSSYEQYF.